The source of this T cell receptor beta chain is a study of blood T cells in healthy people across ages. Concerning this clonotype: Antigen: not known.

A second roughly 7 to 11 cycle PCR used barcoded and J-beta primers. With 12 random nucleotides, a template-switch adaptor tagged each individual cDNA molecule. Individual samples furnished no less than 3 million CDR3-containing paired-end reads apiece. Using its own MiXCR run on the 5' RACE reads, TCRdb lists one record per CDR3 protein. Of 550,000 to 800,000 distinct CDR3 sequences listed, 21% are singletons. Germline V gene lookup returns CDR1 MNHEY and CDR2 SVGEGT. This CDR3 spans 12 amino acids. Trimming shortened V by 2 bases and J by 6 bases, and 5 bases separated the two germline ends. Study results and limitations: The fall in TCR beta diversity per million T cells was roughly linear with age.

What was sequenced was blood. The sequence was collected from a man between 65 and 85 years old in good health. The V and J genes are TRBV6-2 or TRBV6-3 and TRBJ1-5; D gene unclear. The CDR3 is CASSYAAQPQHF. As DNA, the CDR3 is TGTGCCAGCAGTTACGCGGCTCAGCCCCAGCATTTT.